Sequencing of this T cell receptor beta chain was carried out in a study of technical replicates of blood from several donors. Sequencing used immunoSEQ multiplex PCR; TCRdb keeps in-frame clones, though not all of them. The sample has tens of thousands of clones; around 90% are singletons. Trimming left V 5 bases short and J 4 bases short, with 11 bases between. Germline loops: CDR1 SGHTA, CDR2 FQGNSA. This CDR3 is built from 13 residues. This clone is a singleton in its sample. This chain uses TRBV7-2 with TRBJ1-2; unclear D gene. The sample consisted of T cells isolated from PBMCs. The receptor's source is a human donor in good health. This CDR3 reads CASSPGVAYGYTF. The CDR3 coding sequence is TGTGCCAGCAGCCCCGGGGTGGCCTATGGCTACACCTTC. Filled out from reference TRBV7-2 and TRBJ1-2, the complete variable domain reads GAGVSQSPSNKVTEKGKDVELRCDPISGHTALYWYRQSLGQGLEFLIYFQGNSAPDKSGLPSDRFSAERTGGSVSTLTIQRTQQEDSAVYLCASSPGVAYGYTFGSGTRLTVV.